Listed below are T cell receptor beta chains from one sample, sequenced in a study of blood T cell repertoires in COVID-19. The assay was immunoSEQ multiplex PCR, and TCRdb's table has in-frame clones only and misses some. This table holds roughly 15,000 clones, 90% to 95% found once. The sample was peripheral blood. These receptors were collected from a man aged 60 to 69 with active COVID-19. Each CDR3 is given with its conserved first and last residue. The order of the fields is V gene, clone size, J gene, D gene, CDR3 DNA, CDR3 protein. D genes are given only for firm matches. Rows give clone size only sometimes, using once, few, many, or a class for an expanded clone.

>TRBV5-1|NA|TRBJ2-3|TRBD1
TGCGCCAGCAGCTTGGGCCATGGACAGGGGGCTGCAGATACGCAGTATTTT
CASSLGHGQGAADTQYF
>TRBV19|NA|TRBJ1-3|NA
TGTGCCAGCGACCGGTCAGGGCAGGGAAGAAACACCATATATTTT
CASDRSGQGRNTIYF
>TRBV2|NA|TRBJ1-4|NA
TGTGCCAGCAGTGGGGCAGGCGGGCGATATGAAAAACTGTTTTTT
CASSGAGGRYEKLFF
>TRBV28|NA|TRBJ2-2|NA
TGTGCCAGCTTGCCCGGGAGCAACACCGGGGAGCTGTTTTTT
CASLPGSNTGELFF
>TRBV5-1|NA|TRBJ2-3|TRBD2
TGCGCCAGCAGCTGGGGACTAGCGGATGACACAGATACGCAGTATTTT
CASSWGLADDTDTQYF
>TRBV28|NA|TRBJ1-5|TRBD1
TGTGCCAGCAGACAGGGGACAGATAGAAATCAGCCCCAGCATTTT
CASRQGTDRNQPQHF
>TRBV19|NA|TRBJ2-7|NA
TGTGCCAGTAGACCAGGGGGGCAGTCCTACGAGCAGTACTTC
CASRPGGQSYEQYF
>TRBV5-8|NA|TRBJ1-3|NA
TGTGCCAGCAGCAAGACAACCTCTGGAAACACCATATATTTT
CASSKTTSGNTIYF
>TRBV15|NA|TRBJ1-6|NA
TGTGCCACCAGTGAACGCCGGGTCAATAATTCACCCCTCCACTTT
CATSERRVNNSPLHF
>TRBV10-1|NA|TRBJ1-4|TRBD1
TGCGCCAGCAGTTCCGGGACAGGTGACGAAAAACTGTTTTTT
CASSSGTGDEKLFF
>TRBV2|NA|TRBJ2-2|TRBD1
TGTGCCAGCAGGGGACAGGGGAGCACCGGGGAGCTGTTTTTT
CASRGQGSTGELFF
>TRBV3-1/TRBV3-2|once|TRBJ2-7|TRBD2
TGTGCCAGCAGCCCCGCTAGCGGGGCCTACGAGCAGTACTTC
CASSPASGAYEQYF
>TRBV5-1|NA|TRBJ1-3|TRBD1
TGCGCCAGCAGCCCCACGACAGGGGGCTACACCATATATTTT
CASSPTTGGYTIYF
>TRBV5-1|NA|TRBJ1-6|NA
TGCGCCAGCAGCTTGGATAGCGCGGCGGGTTATAATTCACCCCTCCACTTT
CASSLDSAAGYNSPLHF
>TRBV7-7|NA|TRBJ2-7|TRBD1
TGTGCCAGCAGCGCGAAGATCCGGGACAGGGCGGATTACGAGCAGTACTTC
CASSAKIRDRADYEQYF
>TRBV6-1|NA|TRBJ1-4|TRBD1
TGTGCCAGCAGTAAAGGACAGGGTTCTAGATCTAATGAAAAACTGTTTTTT
CASSKGQGSRSNEKLFF
>TRBV13|NA|TRBJ2-5|NA
TGTGCCAGCAGCTTAGAAGGCAGCGAGGAGACCCAGTACTTC
CASSLEGSEETQYF
>TRBV6-1|NA|TRBJ1-2|NA
TGTGCCAGCAGTGAACCCGGATTACCTGGGGCCTATGGCTACACCTTC
CASSEPGLPGAYGYTF
>TRBV9|NA|TRBJ1-4|TRBD1
TGTGCCAGCAGTCCGGGACAGGGGTATGAAAAACTGTTTTTT
CASSPGQGYEKLFF
>TRBV14|NA|TRBJ1-2|NA
TGTGCCAGCAGCGGGCGGGGGGCCAAGGCCAGCTACACCTTC
CASSGRGAKASYTF
>TRBV10-3|NA|TRBJ1-1|TRBD1
TGTGCCATCAAGGCAGGGGGGATTGAAGCTTTCTTT
CAIKAGGIEAFF
>TRBV6-4|NA|TRBJ2-1|TRBD1
TGTGCCAGCAGTGTTACAGGGGGCTATGAGCAGTTCTTC
CASSVTGGYEQFF
>TRBV7-3|NA|TRBJ2-2|NA
TGTGCCAGCAGCTCGTCCCCCACAGCGGGGAACACCGGGGAGCTGTTTTTT
CASSSSPTAGNTGELFF
>TRBV7-9|NA|TRBJ1-5|NA
TGTGCCAGCAGCTTAGGTTGGGGGCATCAGCCCCAGCATTTT
CASSLGWGHQPQHF
>TRBV29-1|NA|TRBJ2-1|NA
TGCAGCGTTGACAGGGCGGTATACAATGAGCAGTTCTTC
CSVDRAVYNEQFF
>TRBV7-3|NA|TRBJ1-2|TRBD1
TGTGCCAGCAGCCCGGGACAGGGGGAGGGCACCTTC
CASSPGQGEGTF
>TRBV19|few|TRBJ1-5|NA
TGTGCCAGTAGTAGGCCGGGGGTTAGCAATCAGCCCCAGCATTTT
CASSRPGVSNQPQHF
>TRBV7-9|NA|TRBJ2-5|TRBD2
TGTGCCAGCAGCTTATTCCGCAGCGGGGGGTTAGAGACCCAGTACTTC
CASSLFRSGGLETQYF
>TRBV5-4|NA|TRBJ1-4|NA
TGTGCCAGCAGCTTGGACAGTGGTCATGAAAAACTGTTTTTT
CASSLDSGHEKLFF
>TRBV24-1|NA|TRBJ1-1|NA
TGTGCCACCAGTGATCCAAGTTTCCTCGGTGTGACTTTCTTT
CATSDPSFLGVTFF
>TRBV6-5|NA|TRBJ2-3|TRBD2
TGTGCCAGCAGTTACGGGCGGGGGGGGTCAGATACGCAGTATTTT
CASSYGRGGSDTQYF
>TRBV18|NA|TRBJ1-4|NA
TGTGCCAGCTCACCCGACAGTGAGGAACTGTTTTTT
CASSPDSEELFF
>TRBV25-1|few|TRBJ2-5|TRBD2
TGTGCCAGCAGTTTTCGGACGGGAGGGGAGACCCAGTACTTC
CASSFRTGGETQYF
>TRBV7-7|NA|TRBJ2-5|TRBD2
TGTGCCAGCAGCCCCGGGACTAGCCGCCAGGAGACCCAGTACTTC
CASSPGTSRQETQYF
>TRBV7-9|NA|TRBJ2-3|TRBD1
TGTGCCAGCAGCGGGACAGGGAGCACAGATACGCAGTATTTT
CASSGTGSTDTQYF
>TRBV7-9|NA|TRBJ1-2|TRBD1
TGTGCCAGCAGTCCGCCCCCTGGACAGGGGGGGGGCTACACCTTC
CASSPPPGQGGGYTF
>TRBV9|NA|TRBJ1-1|TRBD1
TGTGCCAGCAGCTTCGGACAGGGAGGGAACACTGAAGCTTTCTTT
CASSFGQGGNTEAFF
>TRBV7-6|NA|TRBJ2-7|TRBD1
TGTGCCAGCAGCTCCGGTCCAGGGGGATTCAACGAGCAGTACTTC
CASSSGPGGFNEQYF
>TRBV5-1|once|TRBJ2-1|TRBD2
TGCGCCAGCAGCTCGGGACCGACTAGCGGGGGGCCGGGGAATGAGCAGTTCTTC
CASSSGPTSGGPGNEQFF
>TRBV2|NA|TRBJ2-7|TRBD1
TGTGCCAGCAGTGACCCTACAGGGGGCACCTACGAGCAGTACTTC
CASSDPTGGTYEQYF
>TRBV5-1|once|TRBJ2-7|TRBD1
TGCGCCAGCAGCCTCCAACGACCGGGACAGGGGTACGAGCAGTACTTC
CASSLQRPGQGYEQYF
>TRBV19|NA|TRBJ1-1|NA
TGTGCCAGTAGTATGGCCCAATCGGGAGCTTTCTTT
CASSMAQSGAFF
>TRBV5-1|once|TRBJ1-6|TRBD1
TGCGCCAGCAGCCCTGGACAGGGGGATAATTCACCCCTCCACTTT
CASSPGQGDNSPLHF
>TRBV7-9|NA|TRBJ2-3|NA
TGTGCCAGCAGCTTAGGTAGAGGGTCTAGTGATACGCAGTATTTT
CASSLGRGSSDTQYF
>TRBV6-2/TRBV6-3|NA|TRBJ2-5|TRBD2
TGTGCCAGCAGTTACCAGCGGGGGGGCGGCCAAGAGACCCAGTACTTC
CASSYQRGGGQETQYF
>TRBV2|NA|TRBJ2-1|NA
TGTGCCAGCAGCTTACGGGGGGCCGGCTACAATGAGCAGTTCTTC
CASSLRGAGYNEQFF
>TRBV5-1|NA|TRBJ1-2|NA
TGCGCCAGCAGCTTGGAAGAGGGTCGGTCTGGCTACACCTTC
CASSLEEGRSGYTF
>TRBV5-1|medium-sized|TRBJ1-3|TRBD1
TGCGCCAGCAGCGTCACAGGGGGGAGCTCTGGAAACACCATATATTTT
CASSVTGGSSGNTIYF
>TRBV6-1|NA|TRBJ1-2|NA
TGTGCCAGCAGTGAAGCGCGGCCTGGCTACACCTTC
CASSEARPGYTF
>TRBV5-1|NA|TRBJ2-1|NA
TGCGCCACTCAGGGCTCCTACAATGAGCAGTTCTTC
CATQGSYNEQFF